Below, 22 T cell receptor beta chains from the same sample are listed, as sequenced in a study of T cell changes during pregnancy in multiple sclerosis. Assay: immunoSEQ multiplex PCR; the TCRdb copy retains only in-frame clones and omits some. The sample lists 50,000 or so clones; 85% to 90% were seen once. Sequencing was performed on CD8+ T cells from peripheral blood mononuclear cells, taken in the second trimester of pregnancy. Receptors were obtained from a female donor with multiple sclerosis, enrolled in a pregnancy study.

As DNA, the CDR3 is TGTGCCAGCAGCTCCGGCGGCTCTGGAAACACCATATATTTT. This encodes CASSSGGSGNTIYF. The V gene is TRBV13, the J gene TRBJ1-3; the D is unclear. The CDR3 totals 14 residues. Trimming shortened V by 4 bases and J by 0 bases, and 7 bases separated the two germline ends. Germline CDR1 PRHDT, CDR2 FYEKMQ (reference sequence).

The chain couples TRBV13 to TRBJ2-6; 7 bases agree with TRBD1. Germline V CDR1 and CDR2: PRHDT, FYEKMQ (reference sequence). CDR3 length: 16 amino acids. Losses at the gene ends were 6 bases for V and 11 bases for J; bases not matched to a gene: 16. The DNA for the CDR3 is TGTGCCAGCAGTCGTCCCGGGACAGACAATTTCGACGTCCTGACTTTC. It is translated as CASSRPGTDNFDVLTF.

The V gene is TRBV6-4, the J gene TRBJ2-1; TRBD2 matches at 7 bases. The trim removed 0 bases at V and 4 bases at J, leaving 3 bases unmatched. The CDR3 is 15 residues long. Per germline, CDR1 MRHNA and CDR2 SNTAGT. The CDR3 loop is CASSDSSSGYNEQFF. The CDR3 nucleotides read TGTGCCAGCAGTGACTCGTCTAGCGGATACAATGAGCAGTTCTTC.

The chain joins TRBV14 to TRBJ2-1; 8 bases align to TRBD1. The V segment lost 5 bases and the J segment 4 bases; nucleotides outside the gene matches: 4. The CDR3 has 14 residues. Germline CDR1 and CDR2: SGHDN and FVKESK. CDR3 region: CASSVNRGYNEQFF. The CDR3 bases are TGTGCCAGCAGCGTCAACAGGGGGTACAATGAGCAGTTCTTC.

The chain links TRBV10-1 to TRBJ2-1; 9 bases align to TRBD2. The V and J ends lost 5 bases and 13 bases, in that order; junction bases with no gene match: 18. The CDR3 loop spans 16 amino acids. Germline V CDR1 and CDR2: WNHNN, SYGVQD (reference sequence). CDR3 loop: CASSNPAASGERDQFF. The CDR3 DNA is TGCGCCAGCAGTAACCCTGCGGCTAGCGGGGAGCGTGATCAGTTCTTC.

This clone was found once. The chain joins TRBV7-3 to TRBJ2-1; 7 nucleotides agree with TRBD2. The CDR3 length is 14 residues. Germline V lookup: CDR1 SGHTA, CDR2 FQGTGA. J lost 6 bases, V lost 5 bases, and 7 bases had no gene match. The CDR3 protein is CASSPLGGVNEQFF. CDR3 DNA sequence: TGTGCCAGCAGCCCCTTGGGAGGGGTCAATGAGCAGTTCTTC.

This chain connects TRBV18 to TRBJ1-5; D gene ambiguous. V was shortened by 0 bases and J by 5 bases, with 8 bases between the two germline ends. The CDR3 has 14 amino acids. Germline V CDR1 and CDR2: KGHSH, LQKENI. The DNA for the CDR3 is TGTGCCAGCTCACCACCTCTTTCCGATCAGCCCCAGCATTTT. Translating it yields CASSPPLSDQPQHF.

The chain couples TRBV5-1 to TRBJ1-2, with a possible D match to TRBD1 (6 bases). V was clipped by 3 bases and J by 8 bases, with 11 bases between them. This CDR3 has 12 amino acids. Germline CDR1 reads SGHRS; CDR2 reads YFSETQ. CDR3 protein: CASSSGARGYTF. CDR3 in DNA: TGCGCCAGCAGCTCAGGGGCGCGGGGCTACACCTTC.

The chain is built from TRBV6-1 and TRBJ1-3, with D tentatively TRBD1 (5 bases). The germline CDR1 and CDR2 sequences are MNHNS and SASEGT. Trimming took 8 bases from V and 4 from J, leaving 12 bases between them. This CDR3 has 13 amino acids. CDR3 loop: CASRTGPGNTIYF. The CDR3 DNA reads as TGTGCCAGCCGCACAGGTCCCGGAAACACCATATATTTT.

The genes are TRBV7-3 and TRBJ1-5; D not resolved. V dropped 5 bases and J dropped 5 bases, with 10 bases sitting between them. Germline lookup yields CDR1 SGHTA and CDR2 FQGTGA. The CDR3 is made up of 13 amino acids. CDR3 sequence reads: CASSPGNDQPQHF. The CDR3 DNA is TGTGCCAGCAGCCCGGGAAATGATCAGCCCCAGCATTTT.

The V and J genes are TRBV5-1 and TRBJ2-1, with 13 bases lining up with TRBD2. Germline V gene sequence: CDR1 SGHRS, CDR2 YFSETQ. The V segment lost 2 bases and the J segment 6 bases; nucleotides outside the gene matches: 2. The CDR3 is made up of 15 amino acids. The CDR3 region is CASSLLAGGPNEQFF. The CDR3 region has the DNA TGCGCCAGCAGCTTACTAGCGGGGGGGCCCAATGAGCAGTTCTTC.

The chain uses TRBV27 and TRBJ1-2; D is perhaps TRBD1 (5 bases). Germline assignment: CDR1 MNHEY and CDR2 SMNVEV (reference sequence). Deletions cut 5 bases from V and 3 bases from J, with 10 bases between. CDR3 length equals 13 residues. The CDR3 sequence is CASSEGTDYGYTF. The DNA for the CDR3 is TGTGCCAGCAGTGAGGGGACTGACTATGGCTACACCTTC.

The chain employs TRBV7-9 and TRBJ1-1, with 9 bases matching TRBD1. The V gene end was trimmed by 1 base and the J gene end by 0 bases; junction bases not matched to a gene: 0. The V gene's germline CDR1 is SEHNR and CDR2 FQNEAQ (reference sequence). The CDR3 totals 15 residues. The CDR3: CASSLGTGVNTEAFF. The CDR3 bases are TGTGCCAGCAGCTTAGGGACAGGGGTGAACACTGAAGCTTTCTTT. Variable domain in full (rest from reference TRBV7-9 and TRBJ1-1): DTGVSQNPRHKITKRGQNVTFRCDPISEHNRLYWYRQTLGQGPEFLTYFQNEAQLEKSRLLSDRFSAERPKGSFSTLEIQRTEQGDSAMYLCASSLGTGVNTEAFFGQGTRLTVV.

V gene TRBV7-2 combines with J gene TRBJ2-7, with D possibly matching TRBD1 (5 bases). The CDR3 sequence is 16 residues long. V lost 4 bases to trimming and J lost 2 bases, with 18 bases between them. CDR1 and CDR2 from the germline V gene are SGHTA and FQGNSA. CDR3 bases: TGTGCCAGCAGCTATCCTCTGGGGCCCACGGCCTACGAGCAGTACTTC. This sequence encodes CASSYPLGPTAYEQYF.

The chain carries TRBV11-3 and TRBJ2-5; D is perhaps TRBD1 (5 bases). V shed 5 bases and J shed 4 bases, with 17 bases lying between them. CDR1 and CDR2 (germline): SGHNT, YENEEA. This CDR3 is built from 15 residues. The CDR3 region has the DNA TGTGCCAGCAGCCTCAGGGATGGCCTAGGAGAGACCCAGTACTTC. It yields the protein CASSLRDGLGETQYF.

The chain couples TRBV4-1 to TRBJ1-1, with D hard to call. Germline assignment: CDR1 MGHRA and CDR2 YSYEKL. CDR3 length: 16 amino acids. Trimming shortened V by 4 bases and J by 1 base, and 16 bases separated the two germline ends. CDR3 DNA: TGCGCCAGCAGCCTAAGCCCGGTCCCGGGGAACACTGAAGCTTTCTTT. Protein sequence: CASSLSPVPGNTEAFF.

This clone was recorded once. The rearrangement uses TRBV7-9 and TRBJ2-3, with 8 nucleotides matching TRBD1. The CDR3 has 19 residues. Losses at the gene ends were 3 bases for V and 6 bases for J; bases not matched to a gene: 20. Germline V gene data show CDR1 as SEHNR and CDR2 as FQNEAQ (reference sequence). The CDR3 DNA reads as TGTGCCAGCAGCTTTCCCAGGGACAGGAGCCTCAGATTGAGGGATACGCAGTATTTT. This encodes CASSFPRDRSLRLRDTQYF. Combining the CDR3 with reference TRBV7-9 and TRBJ2-3 gives the whole variable domain DTGVSQNPRHKITKRGQNVTFRCDPISEHNRLYWYRQTLGQGPEFLTYFQNEAQLEKSRLLSDRFSAERPKGSFSTLEIQRTEQGDSAMYLCASSFPRDRSLRLRDTQYFGPGTRLTVL.

This clone was seen just once. The chain links TRBV10-3 to TRBJ1-2; D is unresolved. From germline, CDR1 is ENHRY and CDR2 SYGVKD. V was pared by 8 bases and J by 1 base, with 11 bases between. The CDR3 runs to 13 residues. CDR3 sequence (DNA): TGTGCCATCCTTGGAGAGGGTAACTATGGCTACACCTTC. Its translation is CAILGEGNYGYTF.

This chain connects TRBV9 to TRBJ1-6; D gene unclear. The CDR3 covers 15 residues. V lost 0 bases to trimming and J lost 4 bases, with 8 bases between them. Per germline, CDR1 SGDLS and CDR2 YYNGEE. CDR3: CASSVEEGYNSPLHF. The DNA for the CDR3 is TGTGCCAGCAGCGTAGAGGAGGGTTATAATTCACCCCTCCACTTT.

This sequence joins TRBV4-1 and TRBJ2-1, with 9 bases lining up with TRBD2. The CDR3 runs 17 residues. V was clipped by 0 bases and J by 5 bases; unmatched bases: 8. Germline CDR1 MGHRA, CDR2 YSYEKL. CDR3 nucleotide sequence: TGCGCCAGCAGCCAAGATCGGGATAGCGGGGGTGACAATGAGCAGTTCTTC. This translates into CASSQDRDSGGDNEQFF.

J is TRBJ2-3 and V is TRBV2; a possible D gene is TRBD2 (5 bases). CDR1 is SNHLY and CDR2 is FYNNEI in the germline V gene. V was cut by 8 bases and J by 2 bases, with 8 bases left in between. The CDR3 runs to 12 residues. CDR3 nucleotides: TGTGCCAGCGCCGGGAACACAGATACGCAGTATTTT. As protein: CASAGNTDTQYF.

The gene calls are TRBV5-4 and TRBJ2-7; perhaps TRBD2 as D (7 bases). Trimming removed 0 bases at V and 2 bases at J, with 18 bases between. The germline gives CDR1 SGHNT, CDR2 YYREEE (reference sequence). This CDR3 region has 17 residues. CDR3 DNA: TGTGCCAGCAGCTTGGATTATTCGCGGGGGCCGACCTACGAGCAGTACTTC. Its protein is CASSLDYSRGPTYEQYF.